The rows below give T cell receptor beta chains drawn from one sample of a study of PD-1 blockade in classical Hodgkin lymphoma. TCRdb keeps only in-frame clones here, not all; method: immunoSEQ multiplex PCR. The sample has around 30,000 clones, 92% seen once. The starting material was CD4+ T cells from blood, obtained before the fourth cycle of nivolumab. Every receptor here comes from a human donor with classical Hodgkin lymphoma. Both conserved end residues are part of each CDR3. D genes are given only for firm matches. Clone size is not always given. Where it is, it says once, few, many or a class for expanded clones.

TRBV11-1,few,TRBJ1-2,-,CASSPMGALSYTF,TGTGCCAGCAGCCCTATGGGGGCGTTGAGCTACACCTTC
TRBV4-1,-,TRBJ2-1,TRBD2,CASSQGLAYYNEQFF,TGCGCCAGCAGCCAAGGACTAGCGTACTACAATGAGCAGTTCTTC
TRBV29-1,-,TRBJ1-2,-,CSVEGAGAGGYTF,TGCAGCGTTGAAGGAGCAGGGGCAGGTGGCTACACCTTC
TRBV11-3,-,TRBJ2-3,TRBD1,CASSLGSGGERTDTQYF,TGTGCCAGCAGCTTAGGCTCAGGGGGCGAGCGGACAGATACGCAGTATTTT
TRBV30,-,TRBJ1-4,-,CAWKVPDRAGEKLFF,TGTGCCTGGAAGGTCCCCGACAGAGCTGGGGAAAAACTGTTTTTT
TRBV25-1,-,TRBJ1-1,-,CASNQGGGLEAFF,TGTGCCAGCAACCAAGGGGGGGGCCTTGAAGCTTTCTTT
TRBV7-6,-,TRBJ1-1,-,CASSLESRGFMDTEAFF,TGTGCCAGCAGCTTAGAATCCAGGGGTTTTATGGACACTGAAGCTTTCTTT
TRBV29-1,-,TRBJ2-3,-,CSVGGWGQGSTDTQYF,TGCAGCGTTGGGGGTTGGGGGCAGGGCAGCACAGATACGCAGTATTTT
TRBV2,-,TRBJ1-2,TRBD1,CASSRMTGAAEFGYTF,TGTGCCAGCAGTCGGATGACAGGGGCAGCCGAGTTTGGCTACACCTTC
TRBV27,-,TRBJ2-7,TRBD2,CASSLGTSGSYEQYF,TGTGCCAGCAGTTTGGGTACTAGCGGATCCTACGAGCAGTACTTC
TRBV5-1,-,TRBJ1-2,-,CASSLEFPGTTNYGYTF,TGCGCCAGCAGCTTGGAATTCCCCGGGACAACTAACTATGGCTACACCTTC
TRBV7-5,-,TRBJ2-7,-,CARSLAIRVVYEQYF,TGTGCCAGAAGCTTAGCAATCAGGGTGGTCTACGAGCAGTACTTC
TRBV19,-,TRBJ2-7,TRBD1,CASSTQGHEQYF,TGTGCCAGTAGTACACAGGGGCACGAGCAGTACTTC
TRBV28,-,TRBJ1-5,-,CASSILGRGGNQPQHF,TGTGCCAGCAGTATTCTCGGCAGGGGAGGCAATCAGCCCCAGCATTTT
TRBV7-6,-,TRBJ2-6,TRBD1,CASSLAGGAIGGANVLTF,TGTGCCAGCAGCTTAGCAGGGGGCGCGATCGGTGGGGCCAACGTCCTGACTTTC
TRBV7-9,-,TRBJ2-1,TRBD2,CASSLPLAGSINEQFF,TGTGCCAGCAGCTTACCGTTAGCGGGAAGCATCAATGAGCAGTTCTTC
TRBV7-2,once,TRBJ2-1,TRBD1,CASSPQRAGGNEQFF,TGTGCCAGCAGCCCCCAACGGGCAGGGGGCAATGAGCAGTTCTTC
TRBV9,-,TRBJ1-4,-,CASSPPGNEKLFF,TGTGCCAGCAGCCCGCCTGGGAATGAAAAACTGTTTTTT
TRBV28,-,TRBJ2-2,-,CASSSTLQLENTGELFF,TGTGCCAGCAGTTCCACACTACAACTAGAGAACACCGGGGAGCTGTTTTTT
TRBV4-1,-,TRBJ2-1,TRBD1,CASSRLAGTDYNEQFF,TGCGCCAGCAGCCGGCTAGCAGGGACAGATTACAATGAGCAGTTCTTC
TRBV19,-,TRBJ2-1,-,CASRSGFEEQFF,TGTGCCAGTAGATCTGGCTTCGAGGAGCAGTTCTTC
TRBV29-1,-,TRBJ1-4,TRBD1,CSVASSGGNEKLFF,TGCAGCGTTGCGTCCTCAGGGGGCAATGAAAAACTGTTTTTT
TRBV12-5,-,TRBJ2-7,-,CASGLSVAGWFAEQYF,TGTGCTAGTGGTTTGTCCGTGGCAGGGTGGTTTGCCGAGCAGTACTTC
TRBV28,-,TRBJ1-2,-,CAAGGHYGYTF,TGTGCCGCGGGGGGCCACTATGGCTACACCTTC
TRBV28,-,TRBJ2-4,TRBD2,CASSSGLAVAKNIQYF,TGTGCCAGCAGTTCGGGACTAGCAGTAGCCAAAAACATTCAGTACTTC
TRBV28,-,TRBJ1-5,TRBD1,CASRLGQGNQPQHF,TGTGCCAGCAGGCTAGGACAGGGCAATCAGCCCCAGCATTTT
TRBV28,-,TRBJ2-7,-,CASGSGIGQYF,TGTGCCAGCGGTAGCGGAATCGGGCAGTACTTC
TRBV30,few,TRBJ1-1,-,CAWSVRGTEAFF,TGTGCCTGGAGTGTACGGGGCACTGAAGCTTTCTTT
TRBV30,-,TRBJ2-2,-,CAWQGFGELFF,TGTGCCTGGCAGGGGTTCGGGGAGCTGTTTTTT
TRBV10-1,-,TRBJ2-4,-,CASHGTSLAKNIQYF,TGCGCCAGTCACGGGACATCGTTAGCCAAAAACATTCAGTACTTC
TRBV30,once,TRBJ2-4,-,CAWGGVDLAKNIQYF,TGTGCCTGGGGAGGGGTCGACCTAGCCAAAAACATTCAGTACTTC
TRBV5-1,-,TRBJ2-1,TRBD2,CASSLPKGQLAGGSYNEQFF,TGCGCCAGCAGCTTGCCCAAGGGCCAACTAGCGGGGGGCTCCTACAATGAGCAGTTCTTC
TRBV5-6,-,TRBJ1-4,-,CASSGGRNEKLFF,TGTGCCAGCAGCGGGGGAAGAAATGAAAAACTGTTTTTT
TRBV2,-,TRBJ1-2,TRBD1,CASSGLQGWYGYTF,TGTGCCAGCAGTGGTCTACAGGGGTGGTATGGCTACACCTTC
TRBV4-1,-,TRBJ2-1,TRBD2,CASSQSAGASGAPSYNEQFF,TGCGCCAGCAGCCAATCGGCAGGGGCTAGCGGGGCCCCTTCCTACAATGAGCAGTTCTTC
TRBV11-2,-,TRBJ2-5,TRBD1,CASSGGTGQETQYF,TGTGCCAGCAGCGGGGGGACAGGCCAAGAGACCCAGTACTTC
TRBV7-6,-,TRBJ2-1,-,CASSSGGGDGPNEQFF,TGTGCCAGCAGCTCCGGAGGGGGAGATGGTCCTAATGAGCAGTTCTTC
TRBV18,-,TRBJ2-5,-,CASSPWATRESQYF,TGTGCCAGCTCCCCTTGGGCTACAAGAGAGTCCCAGTACTTC
TRBV30,-,TRBJ2-7,-,CAWSGQTGTGAYEQYF,TGTGCCTGGAGTGGGCAAACCGGGACCGGAGCCTACGAGCAGTACTTC
TRBV6-6,-,TRBJ2-1,TRBD2,CASSYSGLAGVDEQFF,TGTGCCAGCAGTTACTCGGGACTAGCGGGAGTGGATGAGCAGTTCTTC
TRBV7-3,-,TRBJ2-7,-,CASSFQGPPLEQYF,TGTGCCAGCAGCTTCCAAGGGCCGCCTCTCGAGCAGTACTTC
TRBV6-1,-,TRBJ2-1,-,CASSDTHGPPQGNEQFF,TGTGCCAGCAGTGATACCCACGGACCACCCCAAGGGAATGAGCAGTTCTTC